The entry below describes one T cell receptor beta chain. Its specificity is unknown. CDR1 is SEHNR, CDR2 FQNEAQ, per germline (reference sequence). V dropped 2 bases and J dropped 5; count of bases not matched to a gene: 7. The CDR3 is 17 residues long. This sample stems from a study of identical twins. Whole-study results and caveats: The authors drew conclusions from cross-sectional statistical analysis rather than following the same donors. Models underestimated how often monozygotic twins shared out-of-frame TCR alpha.

Each CDR3 protein is one row after TCRdb ran MiXCR on the 5' RACE reads. The sample has 700,000 to 950,000 distinct CDR3 sequences, over 9% seen once. The same sample was also studied in work on yellow fever vaccine responses in identical twins.

The sequencing sample was made of PBMCs. This sequence joins TRBV7-9 and TRBJ2-7; TRBD2 agrees at 15 bases. The TCR sequence derives from a woman aged 18-29 years in good health. The CDR3 DNA sequence: TGTGCCAGCAGCTTAAGGACTAGCGGGAGGGCCATCCACGAGCAGTACTTC. Translating gives CASSLRTSGRAIHEQYF.